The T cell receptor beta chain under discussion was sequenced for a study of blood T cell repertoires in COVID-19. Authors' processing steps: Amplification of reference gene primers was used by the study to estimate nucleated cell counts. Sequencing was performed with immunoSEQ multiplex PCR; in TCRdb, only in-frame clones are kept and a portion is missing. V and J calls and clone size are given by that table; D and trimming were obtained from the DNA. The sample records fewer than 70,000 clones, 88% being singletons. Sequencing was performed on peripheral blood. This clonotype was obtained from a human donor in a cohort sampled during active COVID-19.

The DNA for the CDR3 is TGTGCCAGCAGCGGCGACAGGGGACCGTGGTCACCCCTCCACTTT. This encodes CASSGDRGPWSPLHF. The chain recombines TRBV7-9 with TRBJ1-6; 8 nucleotides match TRBD1. CDR3 length: 15 residues. The V segment lost 5 bases and the J segment 10 bases; nucleotides outside the gene matches: 10. CDR1 and CDR2 (germline): SEHNR, FQNEAQ (reference sequence).